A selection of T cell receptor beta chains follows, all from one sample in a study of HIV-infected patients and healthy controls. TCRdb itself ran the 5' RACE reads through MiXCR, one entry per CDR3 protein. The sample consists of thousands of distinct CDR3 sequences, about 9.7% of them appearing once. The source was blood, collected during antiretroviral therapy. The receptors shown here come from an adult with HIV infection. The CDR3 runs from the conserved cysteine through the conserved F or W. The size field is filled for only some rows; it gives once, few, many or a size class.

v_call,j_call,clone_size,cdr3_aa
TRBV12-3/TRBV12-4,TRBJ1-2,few,CASSFQGDYGYTF
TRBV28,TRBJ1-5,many,CASSNSFNQPQHF
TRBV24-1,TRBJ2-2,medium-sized,CATSVPGQETGELFF
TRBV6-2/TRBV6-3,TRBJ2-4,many,CASSFTGDSAKNIQYF
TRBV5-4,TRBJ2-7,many,CASSLAVRTSGTREQYF
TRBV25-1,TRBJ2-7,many,CASGGANEQYF
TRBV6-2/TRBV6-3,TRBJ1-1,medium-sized,CASSYSQAEAFF
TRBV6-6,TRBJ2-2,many,CASSSSENTGELFF
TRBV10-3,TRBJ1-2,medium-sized,CAIRGSGDRYGYTF
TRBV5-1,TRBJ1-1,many,CASSLGSRAFF
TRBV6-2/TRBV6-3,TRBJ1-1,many,CASRPGGTGTEAFF
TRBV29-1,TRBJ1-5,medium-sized,CSAGQVRGPQHF
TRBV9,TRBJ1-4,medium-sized,CASSVGGTGLTNEKLFF
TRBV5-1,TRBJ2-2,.,CASSGNGTGFVRRGTGELFF
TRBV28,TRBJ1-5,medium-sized,CASSFLALQPQHF
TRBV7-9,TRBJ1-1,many,CASSPQGLADTEAFF
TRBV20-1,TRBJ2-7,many,CSARGLAGVYEQYF
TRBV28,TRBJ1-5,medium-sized,CASSQTGGRNQPQHF
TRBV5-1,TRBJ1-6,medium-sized,CASSLAGHNYNSPLHF
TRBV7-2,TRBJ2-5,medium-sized,CASSLVGSRETQYF
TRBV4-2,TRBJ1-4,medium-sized,CASSLRDRREKLFF
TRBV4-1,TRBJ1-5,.,CASSQAGRDNQPQHF
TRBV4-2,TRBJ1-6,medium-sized,CASSQEVGPGNSPLHF
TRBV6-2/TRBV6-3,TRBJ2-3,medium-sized,CAGTRGHPSTDTQYF
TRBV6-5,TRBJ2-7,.,CASSYGGNYEQYF
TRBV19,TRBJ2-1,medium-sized,CASSIGGSYNEQFF
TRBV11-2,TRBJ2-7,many,CASSFLLAGVPYEQYF
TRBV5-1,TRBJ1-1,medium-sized,CASSLTVTNTEAFF
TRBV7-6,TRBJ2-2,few,CASSLVGGGVSGELFF
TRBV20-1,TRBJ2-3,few,CSASLGRSGTDTQYF
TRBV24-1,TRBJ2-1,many,CATSDLIEQFF
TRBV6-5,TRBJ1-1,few,CASSTGPGTEAFF
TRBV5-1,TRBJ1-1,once,CASSFSQVMNTEAFF
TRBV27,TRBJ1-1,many,CASSLKPQNTEAFF
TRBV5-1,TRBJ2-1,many,CASREGGGVNEQFF
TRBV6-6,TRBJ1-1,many,CASSSRGQGGTEAFF
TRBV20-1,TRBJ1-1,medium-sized,CSARDNDVYTEAFF
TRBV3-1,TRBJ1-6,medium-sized,CASTNGGSNSPLHF
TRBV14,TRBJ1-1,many,CASSQDGRAGRLSAFF
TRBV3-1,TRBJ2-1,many,CASSQDPGLLSYNEQFF
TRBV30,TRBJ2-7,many,CAWGRSYEQYF
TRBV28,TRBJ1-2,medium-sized,CASSPPGAARRYTF
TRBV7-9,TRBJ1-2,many,CASRPPLVKGGRTPYTF
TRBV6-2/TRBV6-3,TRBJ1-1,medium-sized,CASSKTRDSALNTEAFF
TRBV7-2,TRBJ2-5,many,CASSELKAVYF
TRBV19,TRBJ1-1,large,CASSMPGGGLMNTEAFF